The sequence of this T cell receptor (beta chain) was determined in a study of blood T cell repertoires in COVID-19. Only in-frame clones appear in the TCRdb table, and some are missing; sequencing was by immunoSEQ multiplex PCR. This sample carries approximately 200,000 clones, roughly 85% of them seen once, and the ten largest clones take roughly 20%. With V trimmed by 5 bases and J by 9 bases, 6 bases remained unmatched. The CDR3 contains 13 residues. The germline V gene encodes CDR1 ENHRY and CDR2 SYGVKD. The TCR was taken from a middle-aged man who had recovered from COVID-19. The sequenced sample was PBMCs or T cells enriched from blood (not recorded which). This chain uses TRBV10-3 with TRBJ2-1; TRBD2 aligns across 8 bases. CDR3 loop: CAISSTSAGEQFF. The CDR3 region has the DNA TGTGCCATCAGTTCGACTAGCGCTGGTGAGCAGTTCTTC.